This T cell receptor beta chain was observed in a study of OX40 agonist ivuxolimab in advanced cancers. V lost 4 bases to trimming and J lost 7 bases; unmatched junction nucleotides: 14. Germline V gene lookup returns CDR1 SGHKS and CDR2 YYEKEE (reference sequence). The CDR3 runs to 16 residues. Sequencing was performed with immunoSEQ multiplex PCR; in TCRdb, only in-frame clones are kept and a portion is missing. The sample shows about 93,000 clones, roughly 94% of them seen only once. The rearrangement links TRBV5-5 to TRBJ2-1, with 7 bases fitting TRBD2. The input for sequencing was CD4+ or CD8+ T cells sorted from blood, taken in a trial of the OX40 agonist ivuxolimab. This clonotype was obtained from an adult with an advanced solid tumor such as melanoma, head and neck, liver or kidney cancer. The CDR3 region has the DNA TGTGCCAGCAGCGGGGCGGCAGACGGGAGGTTAAATGAGCAGTTCTTC. Amino acid sequence: CASSGAADGRLNEQFF.